This TCR beta chain came from a study of cytomegalovirus exposure and HLA in healthy donors. Study conclusions and caveats: Relative to equally common others, HLA-associated TCR beta chains showed greater clonal expansion in a later analysis. For most TCR beta V segments, an earlier analysis put the productive rate at about 87% or about 30% of the time. When analyzed later, a missense DCLRE1C variant was found to be linked to TCR beta V- and J-gene trimming. Researchers reportedly found TCR beta sequences accurately predicted most subjects' HLA-A and HLA-B alleles.

This clone was seen just once. Antigen specificity is unknown. PCR was performed using 60 Vbeta and 13 Jbeta primers. Libraries were prepared by immunoSEQ multiplex PCR; TCRdb keeps only in-frame clonotypes and omits some of them. Among some 91,000 clones listed, roughly 86% were seen once. The CDR3 totals 14 residues. Germline V lookup: CDR1 SGHRS, CDR2 YFSETQ. V lost 0 bases and J 5 bases, leaving 11 bases between the germline ends. The V and J genes are TRBV5-1 and TRBJ2-5; D might be TRBD2 (5 bases). Source material: PBMCs. The TCR was taken from a young man in good health and CMV-seropositive. Here the CDR3 DNA reads TGCGCCAGCAGCTTGGTCTCGGGGTTGGAGACCCAGTACTTC. Its translation is CASSLVSGLETQYF.